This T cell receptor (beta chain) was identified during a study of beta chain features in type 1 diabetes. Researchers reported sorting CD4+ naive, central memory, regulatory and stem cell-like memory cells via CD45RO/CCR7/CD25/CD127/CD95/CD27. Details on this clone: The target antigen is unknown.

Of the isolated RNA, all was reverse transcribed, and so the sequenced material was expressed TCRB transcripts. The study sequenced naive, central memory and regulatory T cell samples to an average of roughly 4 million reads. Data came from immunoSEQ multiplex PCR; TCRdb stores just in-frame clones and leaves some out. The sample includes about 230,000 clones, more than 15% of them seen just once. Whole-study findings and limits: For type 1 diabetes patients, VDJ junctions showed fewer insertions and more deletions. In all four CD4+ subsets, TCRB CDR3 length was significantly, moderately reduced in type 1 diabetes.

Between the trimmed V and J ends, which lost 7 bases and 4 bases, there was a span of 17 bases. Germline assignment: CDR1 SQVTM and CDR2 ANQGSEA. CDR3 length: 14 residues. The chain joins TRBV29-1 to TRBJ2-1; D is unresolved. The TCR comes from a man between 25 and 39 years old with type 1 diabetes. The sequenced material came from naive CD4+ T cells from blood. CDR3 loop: CSAATGNRYNEQFF. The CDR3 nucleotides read TGCAGCGCCGCGACTGGTAACCGTTACAATGAGCAGTTCTTC.